Presented here are 10 T cell receptor beta chains from one specimen sequenced in a study of regulatory T cells in long-lasting Graves disease. Relying on iRepertoire HTBI primers and Arm-PCR of CDR3 regions, the team built TCR beta libraries. TCRdb reanalysed the multiplex PCR reads using MiXCR and keeps one entry per CDR3 protein. The profile covers hundreds of thousands of distinct CDR3 sequences, with roughly 13% appearing a single time and roughly a tenth taken by the ten largest. The time point: newly diagnosed GD, antithyroid drugs for less than 3 months. Preparation of the TCR library used RNA extracted from PBMCs. A further study also used this sample, focusing on T cells in Graves' hyperthyroidism and ophthalmopathy.

The sample in question was peripheral blood mononuclear cells (PBMCs), obtained at new diagnosis, from a patient treated with antithyroid drugs. The receptors derive from a man aged 25 to 40 with Graves disease.

This clonotype was found many times. The rearrangement links TRBV11-2 to TRBJ2-1, with D tentatively TRBD2 (5 bases). Germline CDR1 reads SGHAT; CDR2 reads FQNNGV. The CDR3 sequence is 14 residues long. Between the trimmed V and J ends, which lost 1 base and 6 bases, there was a span of 10 bases. The CDR3 bases are TGTGCCAGCAGCTTAGCCGTGGGAGCCAATGAGCAGTTCTTC. This sequence encodes CASSLAVGANEQFF.

Remarks on this clonotype: Given a much more abundant clone one base away, this may be a read error. In DNA, the CDR3 is TGCGCCAGCAGCTTGGTCGACAGGGGAGGCTGCACCTTC. Encoded protein: CASSLVDRGGCTF. The rearrangement links TRBV5-1 to TRBJ1-2; TRBD1 agrees at 8 bases. The CDR3 consists of 13 residues. The germline V gene encodes CDR1 SGHRS and CDR2 YFSETQ.

Details on this clonotype: At one of its ends the junction is not consistent with the germline gene, which may arise from a read error. V usage is TRBV5-1 and J usage is TRBJ2-7; D might be TRBD1 (5 bases). There are 14 residues in the CDR3. CDR1 and CDR2 from the germline V gene are SGHRS and YFSETQ. The CDR3 is CASSLDPTGYEQYF. CDR3 DNA sequence: TGTGCCAGCAGCTTGGATCCTACAGGCTACGAGCAGTACTTC.

This clonotype was found once. The chain employs TRBV27 and TRBJ1-4; D gene ambiguous. The CDR3 sequence is 16 residues long. Trimming took 2 bases from V and 0 from J, leaving 10 bases between them. Germline assignment: CDR1 MNHEY and CDR2 SMNVEV (reference sequence). The CDR3 protein is CASSLTARATNEKLFF. Written as DNA, the CDR3 is TGTGCCAGCAGTTTAACCGCGCGAGCAACTAATGAAAAACTGTTTTTT.

This clonotype was seen a few times. This chain connects TRBV4-2 to TRBJ2-3; 7 nucleotides line up with TRBD2. Germline V gene sequence: CDR1 LGHNA, CDR2 YNFKEQ. This CDR3 is 13 amino acids long. The CDR3 nucleotides are TGTGCGGCGGGAGCGGGTAGGACAGATACGCAGTATTTT. Translation: CAAGAGRTDTQYF.

This clonotype occurred many times. V gene TRBV20-1 combines with J gene TRBJ2-5, with D possibly TRBD1 on 5 matching bases. CDR1 DFQATT and CDR2 SNEGSKA come from the germline V gene (reference sequence). Trimming removed 7 bases at V and 5 bases at J, with 11 bases between. The CDR3 is 11 residues long. The CDR3 sequence: CSVGADETQYF. CDR3 DNA: TGCAGTGTAGGGGCTGACGAGACCCAGTACTTC.

This clonotype showed up just a few times. The V and J genes are TRBV7-2 and TRBJ2-3; TRBD2 agrees at 11 bases. The germline V gene encodes CDR1 SGHTA and CDR2 FQGNSA. V trimming: 5 bases; J trimming: 1 base; junction bases outside the gene matches: 11. The CDR3 is made up of 18 amino acids. CDR3 protein: CASSPVLSGRAGTDTQYF. CDR3 nucleotide sequence: TGTGCCAGCAGCCCAGTTCTTAGCGGGAGGGCCGGCACAGATACGCAGTATTTT. The full variable domain, rest sourced from reference TRBV7-2 and TRBJ2-3, is GAGVSQSPSNKVTEKGKDVELRCDPISGHTALYWYRQSLGQGLEFLIYFQGNSAPDKSGLPSDRFSAERTGGSVSTLTIQRTQQEDSAVYLCASSPVLSGRAGTDTQYFGPGTRLTVL.

The chain has TRBV20-1 and TRBJ1-5; no clear D gene. The CDR3 loop spans 14 amino acids. Germline assignment: CDR1 DFQATT and CDR2 SNEGSKA (reference sequence). The V end was cut by 0 bases, the J end by 5 bases, with 11 bases between. CDR3 sequence (DNA): TGCAGTGCTAGAGATGCTTCGGGCGATCAGCCCCAGCATTTT. As protein: CSARDASGDQPQHF.

V is TRBV18 and J is TRBJ1-5; a weak D match, TRBD1 (5 bases). CDR1 KGHSH and CDR2 LQKENI come from the germline V gene. The V end was cut by 3 bases, the J end by 7 bases, with 13 bases between. This CDR3 contains 14 residues. For the CDR3, the DNA is TGTGCCAGCTCACCTGGGGGGGGTCAACAGCCCCAGCATTTT. It translates to CASSPGGGQQPQHF.

This clonotype was detected many times. The chain employs TRBV12-3 or TRBV12-4 and TRBJ2-1, with a possible D match to TRBD2 (5 bases). CDR3 size: 15 residues. Trimming pared 2 bases from V and 1 base from J, leaving 9 bases between. CDR3 in DNA: TGTGCCAGCAGTTTACTGAGGGTATCCTACAATGAGCAGTTCTTC. It codes for CASSLLRVSYNEQFF.